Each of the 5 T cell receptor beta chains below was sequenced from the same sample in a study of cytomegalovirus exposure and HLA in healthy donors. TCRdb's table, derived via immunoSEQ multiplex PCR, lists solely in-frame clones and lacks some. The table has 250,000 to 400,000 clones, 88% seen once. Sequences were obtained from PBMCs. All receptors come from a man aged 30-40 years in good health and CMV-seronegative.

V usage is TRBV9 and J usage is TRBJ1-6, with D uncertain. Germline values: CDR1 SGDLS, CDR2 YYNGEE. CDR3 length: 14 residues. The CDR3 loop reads CAMRAGENNSPLHF. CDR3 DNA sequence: TGTGCTATGAGGGCAGGAGAAAATAATTCACCCCTCCACTTT.

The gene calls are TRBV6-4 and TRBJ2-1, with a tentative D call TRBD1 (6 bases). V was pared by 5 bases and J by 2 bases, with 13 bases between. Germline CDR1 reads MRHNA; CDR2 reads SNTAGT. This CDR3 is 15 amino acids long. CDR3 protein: CASSLNRDAYNEQFF. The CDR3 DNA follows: TGTGCCAGCAGTTTAAACAGGGACGCCTACAATGAGCAGTTCTTC.

Here the CDR3 reads CAISEWASGGSAYEQYF. The CDR3 coding sequence is TGTGCCATCAGTGAGTGGGCTAGCGGGGGTAGCGCTTACGAGCAGTACTTC. The rearrangement uses TRBV10-3 and TRBJ2-7, with 10 nucleotides matching TRBD2. From germline, CDR1 is ENHRY and CDR2 SYGVKD. The CDR3 spans 17 residues. Germline trimming cut 1 base from V and 4 bases from J; bases unmatched to any gene: 10.

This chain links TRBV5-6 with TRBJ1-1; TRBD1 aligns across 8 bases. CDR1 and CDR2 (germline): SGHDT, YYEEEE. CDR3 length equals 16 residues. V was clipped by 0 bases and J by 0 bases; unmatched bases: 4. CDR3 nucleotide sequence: TGTGCCAGCAGCTTGGGACAGGGGTGGATGAACACTGAAGCTTTCTTT. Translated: CASSLGQGWMNTEAFF.

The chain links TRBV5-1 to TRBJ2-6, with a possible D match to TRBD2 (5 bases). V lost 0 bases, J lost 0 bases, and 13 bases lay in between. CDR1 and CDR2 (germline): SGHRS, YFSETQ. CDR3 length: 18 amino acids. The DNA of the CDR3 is TGCGCCAGCAGCTTGGAAGGTGGACTGTTCTCTGGGGCCAACGTCCTGACTTTC. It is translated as CASSLEGGLFSGANVLTF.